Given below is one TCR beta chain in context. The antigen is not known. The CDR3 loop spans 16 amino acids. The V end was cut by 4 bases, the J end by 0 bases, with 12 bases between. This sample is drawn from a study of T cell repertoires in cytomegalovirus infection. The wider study: Both CMV infection and a matching HLA type were indicated by public TCR beta signatures.

Notes on the study in general: Accumulated public TCR beta family frequency recognized individuals carrying CMV together with the relevant HLA. CMV-specific TCR beta clonotypes restricted by HLA-C were the ones dominating the ex vivo response.

One entry per CDR3 protein results from TCRdb running MiXCR on the reads. The sample contains 450,000 to 650,000 distinct CDR3 sequences, more than 25% of which appear only once. This clonotype originated in a human donor in good health (CMV status not recorded). Some clones in this sample may be carry-over from other donors' samples. The V and J genes are TRBV12-3 or TRBV12-4 and TRBJ2-2; D gene uncertain. The specimen sequenced was PBMCs. CDR3 sequence (DNA): TGTGCCAGCAGTTGGGGTGGGCCGGCGAACACCGGGGAGCTGTTTTTT. Translating it yields CASSWGGPANTGELFF.